This TCR beta chain was recovered during a study of blood T cell repertoires in COVID-19. Method: immunoSEQ multiplex PCR; TCRdb's copy keeps in-frame clones and lacks some. This table holds about 280,000 clones, roughly 90% found once. Germline CDR1 reads GTSNPN; CDR2 reads SVGIG (reference sequence). The CDR3 contains 14 residues. Trimming cost V 5 bases and J 4 bases; bases outside gene matches: 4. Material for sequencing was PBMCs or T cells enriched from blood (not recorded which). The chain couples TRBV30 to TRBJ2-3, with 12 bases fitting TRBD2. The sequence came from a woman aged 18-29 years with acute COVID-19. The DNA of the CDR3 is TGTGCCTGGTCTAGCGGGAGGGTCGCAGATACGCAGTATTTT. Translation: CAWSSGRVADTQYF.